One sample yielded the 7 T cell receptor beta chains listed below, sequenced in a study of cytomegalovirus exposure and HLA in healthy donors. Here immunoSEQ multiplex PCR was the method, and the copy in TCRdb shows in-frame clones only, minus some. Among 350,000 or so clones, about nine tenths were seen once, and the ten largest hold more than 0.8%. Sequenced input: PBMCs. The receptor source for this set is a young woman in good health and CMV-seronegative.

The chain uses TRBV2 and TRBJ2-2; 13 bases match TRBD2. Germline V gene sequence: CDR1 SNHLY, CDR2 FYNNEI. V shed 6 bases and J 7 bases; nucleotides not matched to a gene: 8. The CDR3 runs to 16 residues. In nucleotides, the CDR3 is TGTGCCAGCAGCCGGACTAGCGGGAGAGTGTACGGGGAGCTGTTTTTT. Translating it yields CASSRTSGRVYGELFF.

The CDR3 region is CSVVGLAGFAYEQYF. In DNA, the CDR3 is TGCAGCGTTGTAGGACTAGCGGGCTTTGCCTACGAGCAGTACTTC. The V call is TRBV29-1, the J call TRBJ2-7; 11 bases are a match to TRBD2. Germline V gene lookup returns CDR1 SQVTM and CDR2 ANQGSEA. The CDR3 sequence is 15 residues long. V gave up 4 bases and J gave up 2 bases; unmatched junction bases: 7.

This clone was observed a few times. This chain uses TRBV7-9 with TRBJ2-2; no clear D gene. CDR3 length: 16 amino acids. Germline loops: CDR1 SEHNR, CDR2 FQNEAQ (reference sequence). Trimming removed 4 bases at V and 6 bases at J, with 18 bases between. The CDR3, as DNA: TGTGCCAGCAGCTCAACTGTAAAATACGGGTCCGGGGAGCTGTTTTTT. It codes for CASSSTVKYGSGELFF.

The genes are TRBV11-2 and TRBJ1-2, with a tentative D call TRBD1 (5 bases). In germline, CDR1 is SGHAT, CDR2 FQNNGV. V lost 8 bases, J lost 3 bases, and 13 bases lay in between. This CDR3 is built from 13 residues. CDR3 sequence reads: CASALSRDYGYTF. The CDR3 nucleotides are TGTGCCAGCGCCCTGAGCAGGGACTATGGCTACACCTTC.

The chain joins TRBV27 to TRBJ2-1; 11 bases are shared with TRBD2. Germline CDR1 and CDR2: MNHEY and SMNVEV (reference sequence). Germline trimming cut 7 bases from V and 3 bases from J; bases unmatched to any gene: 2. There are 14 residues in the CDR3. This CDR3 reads CASKTSGDYNEQFF. In DNA form, the CDR3 reads TGTGCCAGCAAGACTAGCGGGGACTACAATGAGCAGTTCTTC.

This chain uses TRBV27 with TRBJ2-3; 8 bases agree with TRBD2. Trimming at V came to 5 bases and at J to 4 bases, leaving 11 bases not matched to a gene. The germline CDR1 and CDR2 sequences are MNHEY and SMNVEV (reference sequence). The CDR3 length is 16 residues. In DNA, the CDR3 is TGTGCCAGCAGTCCCGAGAGCGGGAGAGGGGCAGATACGCAGTATTTT. Translated, it gives CASSPESGRGADTQYF.

DNA for the CDR3: TGTGCCAGCAGTGTAACTACTAGCGGGAGGGTTTACGAGCAGTACTTC. The encoded protein is CASSVTTSGRVYEQYF. This chain joins TRBV5-6 and TRBJ2-7; 13 positions match TRBD2. The CDR3 runs 16 residues. CDR1 and CDR2 from the germline V gene are SGHDT and YYEEEE. The J segment lost 4 bases and the V segment lost 5 bases, leaving 9 bases of the junction unmatched.